These T cell receptor beta chains were read from a single sample in a study of shared clonotypes between healthy human individuals. This table comes from immunoSEQ multiplex PCR, and its TCRdb copy is limited to in-frame clones, with some not included. Found here are some 900,000 clones, 76% of them singletons; the top ten hold roughly 1.5%. The sample consisted of memory CD4+ T cells sorted from blood. The receptors come from a man between 18 and 29 years old in good health. Both conserved end residues are part of each CDR3. D genes are given only for firm matches. Expanded clones get a size class; other rows say once, few or many, or leave the size out.

V gene,D gene,clone size,J gene,CDR3 protein,CDR3 DNA
TRBV11-2,-,few,TRBJ2-7,CASSLVGDRTYEQYF,TGTGCCAGCAGCTTAGTTGGTGACCGAACCTACGAGCAGTACTTC
TRBV10-3,-,-,TRBJ1-5,CAIRQGLDQPQHF,TGTGCCATCAGGCAGGGGCTTGATCAGCCCCAGCATTTT
TRBV28,-,-,TRBJ2-7,CASSLSRFEQYF,TGTGCCAGCAGCCTCTCCCGATTCGAGCAGTACTTC
TRBV2,-,-,TRBJ2-7,CASSQSYRAGEQYF,TGTGCCAGCAGTCAAAGCTACAGGGCTGGCGAGCAGTACTTC
TRBV9,TRBD1,-,TRBJ2-7,CASSAHRGPGYEQYF,TGTGCCAGCAGCGCCCACAGGGGGCCGGGCTACGAGCAGTACTTC
TRBV10-3,-,-,TRBJ1-2,CAIGGTGTRDGYTF,TGTGCCATCGGCGGTACAGGGACTCGCGATGGCTACACCTTC
TRBV27,-,few,TRBJ2-2,CASSLTPSEGGTGELFF,TGTGCCAGCAGTCTCACGCCTTCCGAGGGCGGCACCGGGGAGCTGTTTTTT
TRBV18,-,-,TRBJ1-4,CASSLTPGDEKLFF,TGTGCCAGCTCACTAACCCCGGGGGATGAAAAACTGTTTTTT
TRBV2,TRBD2,-,TRBJ2-7,CASSELPSGGTEQYF,TGTGCCAGCAGTGAGTTGCCTAGCGGAGGGACCGAGCAGTACTTC
TRBV6-5,-,-,TRBJ2-7,CASSSGDKNYEQYF,TGTGCCAGCAGTTCCGGGGACAAGAACTACGAGCAGTACTTC
TRBV15,-,-,TRBJ1-6,CATSRDWGWGSGNSPLHF,TGTGCCACCAGCAGAGATTGGGGCTGGGGTTCGGGAAATTCACCCCTCCACTTT
TRBV2,-,many,TRBJ2-7,CASSVDSFSYEQYF,TGTGCCAGCAGTGTGGACAGCTTCTCCTACGAGCAGTACTTC
TRBV6-1,-,-,TRBJ1-6,CASSESLGNSSPLHF,TGTGCCAGCAGTGAATCATTGGGTAATAGTTCACCCCTCCACTTT
TRBV7-9,-,once,TRBJ2-3,CASSLEVGDTQYF,TGTGCCAGCAGCTTAGAAGTTGGAGATACGCAGTATTTT
TRBV5-8,-,-,TRBJ1-1,CASSRAWTEAFF,TGTGCCAGCAGTAGAGCCTGGACTGAAGCTTTCTTT